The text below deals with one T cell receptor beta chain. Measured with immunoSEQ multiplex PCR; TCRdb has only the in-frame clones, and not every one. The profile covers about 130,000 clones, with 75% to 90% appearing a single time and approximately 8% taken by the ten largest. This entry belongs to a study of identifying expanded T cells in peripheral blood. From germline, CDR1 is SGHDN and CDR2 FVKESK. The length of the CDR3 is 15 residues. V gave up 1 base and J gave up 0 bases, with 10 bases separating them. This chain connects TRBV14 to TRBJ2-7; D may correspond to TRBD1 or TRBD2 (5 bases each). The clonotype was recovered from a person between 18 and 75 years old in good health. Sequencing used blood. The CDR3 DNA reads TGTGCCAGCAGCCAAGCCCGGGACGGCTCCTACGAGCAGTACTTC. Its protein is CASSQARDGSYEQYF. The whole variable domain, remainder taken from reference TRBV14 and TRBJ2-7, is EAGVTQFPSHSVIEKGQTVTLRCDPISGHDNLYWYRRVMGKEIKFLLHFVKESKQDESGMPNNRFLAERTGGTYSTLKVQPAELEDSGVYFCASSQARDGSYEQYFGPGTRLTVT.